This T cell receptor beta chain was retrieved from a study of Ad26.COV2.S vaccination and SARS-CoV-2 variants. As for the study in general: Ad26.COV2.S, an intramuscular injection, was given once or twice 56 days apart.

Indicated treatment: roughly 19 received Ad26.COV2.S at low or high dose, single or two shots; several received placebo; per-sample allocation not given. Day 63 after the first injection of vaccine or placebo was the sampling time. Donation came from an adult in Boston who was aged 18-55 years. V shed 2 bases, J shed 6 bases, and the junction held 11 bases outside the gene matches. CDR3 length equals 16 residues. Germline V gene sequence: CDR1 ENHRY, CDR2 SYGVKD. This table comes from immunoSEQ multiplex PCR, and its TCRdb copy is limited to in-frame clones, with some not included. The table lists about half a million clones, approximately 90% of them singletons.

Sequencing was performed on peripheral blood, taken in a trial of Ad26.COV2.S vaccine versus placebo. This receptor was identified in a person between 18 and 60 years old who received the Ad26.COV2.S COVID-19 vaccine or a placebo. The chain carries TRBV10-3 and TRBJ2-7; 9 positions match TRBD2. The CDR3 bases are TGTGCCATCAGTGAGGGTAGCGGGGGACACCTGGGCGAGCAGTACTTC. Encoded protein: CAISEGSGGHLGEQYF.